This T cell receptor beta chain derives from a study of blood T cell repertoires in COVID-19 (dated by TCRdb to about 2020). About the investigation overall: The collaborator samples originated in the United States, Italy and Spain and spanned the acute and convalescent phases of COVID-19. The prospective study material was composed of cDNA or gDNA derived from T cells, B-cell-depleted T cells, or PBMCs. Subjects who had been exposed to COVID-19, were actively infected with it, or had recovered from it provided the deeply sampled blood TCRbeta repertoires that made up the dataset. The repertoires were released in a freely available public database meant as a resource for research on the immune response to SARS-CoV-2. Samples came from the ongoing ImmuneRACE study (first 160 participants) plus 1,254 subjects from 6 global collaborators. A de-identified subject ID, COVID-19 status, age in years and sex were almost always included in the sample metadata. Where available, HLA class I and class II types were obtained from metadata supplied by the sample provider rather than from assay-based typing. Study-wide conclusions, independent of this receptor: The amount of clinical and demographic metadata varied by source and participant and was provided uncurated.

V sheds 1 base and J sheds 3 bases, leaving 9 bases between their ends. Measured from the cysteine to the phenylalanine, the CDR3 is 14 residues long. The CDR3 DNA has 42 bases and is translated from base 1. In the germline V gene, CDR1 corresponds to LGHNA and CDR2 to YNFKEQ. The collaborating institutions used their own protocols to collect whole blood in K2EDTA tubes. Collaborator samples were shipped for TCRbeta analysis as frozen whole blood, isolated PBMCs, or DNA extracted from either sample type. TCRbeta CDR3 regions were amplified from genomic DNA using the immunoSEQ Assay, a bias-controlled multiplex PCR. As for how the authors treated the data: The number of nucleated cells in each sample was estimated from the amplification of reference gene primers within the assay. To quantify the absolute abundance of each unique TCRbeta CDR3 rearrangement, sequence reads were collapsed and filtered. For each sample, productive Simpson clonality was calculated by taking the square root of Simpson's diversity index across productive rearrangements. The clones in this table, taken by TCRdb from immuneACCESS, are in-frame only. Not every clone is retained; where verified, under half of the shortfall comes from an unresolved V gene, and the cause of the rest is unknown. V, J and clone size are those of that table, while D and trimming were read from the DNA. The sample table holds just over 250,000 clones, of which around 87% were seen once. The ten top clones hold about 2.5% of the sample.

On this clone: It lacks a known antigen. Within one base of it there is no much larger clone, and no base qualities were kept.

This clonotype was obtained from a woman aged 45-65 years with acute or convalescent COVID-19. The chain links TRBV4-2 with TRBJ1-1; the D gene cannot be named for sure. The sequencing input was peripheral blood. The nucleotides are TGTGCCAGCAGCCAAGGCGGATGGGACACTGAAGCTTTCTTT. This encodes CASSQGGWDTEAFF.